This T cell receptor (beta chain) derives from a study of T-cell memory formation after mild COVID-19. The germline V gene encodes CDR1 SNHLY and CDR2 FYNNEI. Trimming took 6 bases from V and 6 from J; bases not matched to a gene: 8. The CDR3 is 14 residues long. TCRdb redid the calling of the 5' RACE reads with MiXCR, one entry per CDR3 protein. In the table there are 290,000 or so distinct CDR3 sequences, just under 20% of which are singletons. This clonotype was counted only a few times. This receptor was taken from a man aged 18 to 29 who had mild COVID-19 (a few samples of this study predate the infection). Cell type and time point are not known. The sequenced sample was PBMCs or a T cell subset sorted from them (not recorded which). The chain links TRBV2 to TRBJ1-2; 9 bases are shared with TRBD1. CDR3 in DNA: TGTGCCAGCAGCCTCGAGACAGGGGGTCATGGCTACACCTTC. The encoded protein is CASSLETGGHGYTF.